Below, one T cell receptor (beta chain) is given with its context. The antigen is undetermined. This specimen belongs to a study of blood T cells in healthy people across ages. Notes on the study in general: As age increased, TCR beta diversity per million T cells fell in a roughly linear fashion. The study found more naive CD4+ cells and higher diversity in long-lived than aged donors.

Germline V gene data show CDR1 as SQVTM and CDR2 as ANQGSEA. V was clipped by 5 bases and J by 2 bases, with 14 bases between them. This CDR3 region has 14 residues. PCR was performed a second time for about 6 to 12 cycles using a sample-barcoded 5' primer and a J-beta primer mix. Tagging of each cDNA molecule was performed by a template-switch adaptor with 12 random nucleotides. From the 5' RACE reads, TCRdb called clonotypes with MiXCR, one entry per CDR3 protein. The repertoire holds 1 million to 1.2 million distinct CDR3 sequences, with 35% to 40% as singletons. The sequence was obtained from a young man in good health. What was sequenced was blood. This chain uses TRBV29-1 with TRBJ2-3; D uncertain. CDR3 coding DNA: TGCAGCGTTCCCCTTATTGGATACACAGATACGCAGTATTTT. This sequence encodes CSVPLIGYTDTQYF.